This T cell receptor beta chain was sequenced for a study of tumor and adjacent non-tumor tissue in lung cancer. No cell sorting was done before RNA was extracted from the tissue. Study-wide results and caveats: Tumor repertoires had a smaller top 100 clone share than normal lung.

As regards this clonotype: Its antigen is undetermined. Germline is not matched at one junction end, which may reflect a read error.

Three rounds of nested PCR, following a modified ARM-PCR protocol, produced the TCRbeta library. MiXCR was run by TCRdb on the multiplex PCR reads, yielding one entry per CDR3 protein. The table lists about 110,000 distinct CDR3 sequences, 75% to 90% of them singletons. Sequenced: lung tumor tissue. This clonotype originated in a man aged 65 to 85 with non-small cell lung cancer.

The CDR3 nucleotides are TGTGCTAGTGGTCCGGACACGGGGTTACGAGCCAAAAACCTTCAGTACTTC. Amino acids: CASGPDTGLRAKNLQYF. The chain is built from TRBV12-5 and TRBJ2-4; D assignment may be TRBD1 or TRBD2 (5 bases each). CDR1 and CDR2 from the germline V gene are LGHNT and FRNRAP. This CDR3 comprises 17 residues.